Following are 23 T cell receptor beta chains from one sample sequenced in a study of pediatric ulcerative colitis. Sequencing used immunoSEQ multiplex PCR; TCRdb keeps in-frame clones, though not all of them. Among roughly 64,000 clones listed, roughly 90% were seen once. The source material was blood. The source is a boy between 10 and 17 years old with severe ulcerative colitis.

This chain joins TRBV19 and TRBJ2-7; 9 nucleotides align to TRBD2. Germline-derived CDR1 and CDR2 are LNHDA and SQIVND (reference sequence). This CDR3 has 15 amino acids. The J segment lost 3 bases and the V segment lost 5 bases, leaving 8 bases of the junction unmatched. The CDR3 DNA sequence: TGTGCCAGTAGTTCCTCGACTAGCGGTAGCTACGAGCAGTACTTC. Residues: CASSSSTSGSYEQYF.

The chain joins TRBV29-1 to TRBJ2-1; 10 nucleotides agree with TRBD2. CDR3 size: 13 residues. Per germline, CDR1 SQVTM and CDR2 ANQGSEA. The V gene end was trimmed by 7 bases and the J gene end by 2 bases; junction bases not matched to a gene: 2. CDR3 in DNA: TGCAGCGCTAGCGGGAGCCCCTACAATGAGCAGTTCTTC. It codes for CSASGSPYNEQFF.

This clone has just a few counts. This chain uses TRBV5-1 with TRBJ2-2, with D maybe TRBD1 (6 bases). The CDR3 loop spans 15 amino acids. V lost 2 bases to trimming and J lost 3 bases, with 11 bases between them. Germline assignment: CDR1 SGHRS and CDR2 YFSETQ. The CDR3 loop reads CASSLTGPYTGELFF. DNA of the CDR3: TGCGCCAGCAGCTTAACAGGGCCTTACACCGGGGAGCTGTTTTTT.

The chain carries TRBV30 and TRBJ1-4, with D unclear. Trimming left V 4 bases short and J 8 bases short, with 14 bases between. This CDR3 is built from 13 residues. CDR1 and CDR2 (germline): GTSNPN, SVGIG (reference sequence). In DNA, the CDR3 is TGTGCCTGGAACCAGAATGAGGCAGAAAAACTGTTTTTT. Amino acid sequence: CAWNQNEAEKLFF.

The V gene is TRBV27, the J gene TRBJ2-7, with D possibly TRBD1 on 6 matching bases. The CDR3 totals 16 residues. Trimming cost V 6 bases and J 0 bases, with 18 bases left between them. Per the germline V gene, CDR1 is MNHEY and CDR2 is SMNVEV (reference sequence). The CDR3 is CASRSNDRSSSYEQYF. Here the CDR3 DNA reads TGTGCCAGCAGATCTAATGACAGGTCTTCCTCCTACGAGCAGTACTTC.

The chain employs TRBV6-6 and TRBJ2-1; no firm D call. The CDR3 has 12 residues. V was shortened by 6 bases and J by 6 bases, with 9 bases between the two germline ends. Germline V gene sequence: CDR1 MNHNY, CDR2 SVGAGI (reference sequence). The CDR3 coding sequence is TGTGCCAGCAGCCCCGACATCAATGAGCAGTTCTTC. Translating it yields CASSPDINEQFF.

The chain recombines TRBV10-1 with TRBJ2-5; D is unclear. The V gene lost 3 bases and the J gene lost 5 bases, with 13 bases spanning the gap. This CDR3 region has 14 residues. The germline CDR1 and CDR2 sequences are WNHNN and SYGVQD (reference sequence). The CDR3 nucleotides read TGCGCCAGCAGTGACCCACGGCTAGGCGAGACCCAGTACTTC. It translates to CASSDPRLGETQYF.

The chain uses TRBV11-2 and TRBJ2-1, with D possibly TRBD1 on 6 matching bases. The CDR3 is 15 amino acids. The V end lost 6 bases, the J end lost 5 bases, and 17 bases lay between the germline ends. Per the germline V gene, CDR1 is SGHAT and CDR2 is FQNNGV. DNA of the CDR3: TGTGCCAGCAGTGCTATGGGGGCGCTTAACAATGAGCAGTTCTTC. It yields the protein CASSAMGALNNEQFF.

The chain has TRBV7-2 and TRBJ2-1; 9 bases are shared with TRBD2. The CDR3 is 15 amino acids. Germline lookup yields CDR1 SGHTA and CDR2 FQGNSA. Trimming cost V 5 bases and J 6 bases; bases outside gene matches: 8. As DNA, the CDR3 is TGTGCCAGCAGCAAGACTAGCGGAACCGCCAATGAGCAGTTCTTC. Protein sequence: CASSKTSGTANEQFF.

This chain uses TRBV27 with TRBJ1-1, with a weak D call TRBD1 (5 bases). Germline CDR1 MNHEY, CDR2 SMNVEV (reference sequence). Trimming took 6 bases from V and 7 from J, leaving 18 bases between them. This CDR3 region has 14 residues. CDR3 in DNA: TGTGCCAGCAGCCACAGGCGGCAAGCCCTTGAAGCTTTCTTT. Translating gives CASSHRRQALEAFF.

CDR3 bases: TGTGCCAGCAGCGAAACGTCGGGAGGAGAGACCCAGTACTTC. Translation gives CASSETSGGETQYF. The chain recombines TRBV6-1 with TRBJ2-5, with 7 bases identical to TRBD2. This CDR3 comprises 14 residues. Trimming took 6 bases from V and 4 from J; bases not matched to a gene: 8. Germline values: CDR1 MNHNS, CDR2 SASEGT.

A remark on this clone: Other nucleotide sequences from this sample produce the same CDR3. V gene TRBV18 combines with J gene TRBJ1-1, with no clear D. This CDR3 spans 13 amino acids. Trimming left V 1 base short and J 2 bases short, with 5 bases between. Germline assignment: CDR1 KGHSH and CDR2 LQKENI. The CDR3 nucleotides are TGTGCCAGCTCACCACAGGGAAACACTGAAGCTTTCTTT. It translates to CASSPQGNTEAFF.

This rearrangement joins TRBV4-1 to TRBJ2-2; D is tentatively TRBD1 or TRBD2 (6 bases each). V was pared by 0 bases and J by 5 bases, with 13 bases between. Germline CDR1 is MGHRA and CDR2 is YSYEKL. The CDR3 spans 16 residues. CDR3 sequence: CASSQDRGTPTGELFF. CDR3 sequence (DNA): TGCGCCAGCAGCCAAGATCGGGGGACACCGACCGGGGAGCTGTTTTTT.

J is TRBJ2-1 and V is TRBV7-8; no clear D gene. The CDR3 consists of 15 residues. Per germline, CDR1 SGHVS and CDR2 FQNEAQ. Deletions cut 0 bases from V and 0 bases from J, with 6 bases between. DNA for the CDR3: TGTGCCAGCAGCTTAGCCCAAAGCTCCTACAATGAGCAGTTCTTC. It codes for CASSLAQSSYNEQFF.

J is TRBJ1-5 and V is TRBV25-1; TRBD1 aligns across 8 bases. This CDR3 region has 15 residues. The junction had 8 bases not matched to a gene; V was cut back by 5 bases and J by 5 bases. CDR1 and CDR2 (germline): MGHDK, SYGVNS. Written as DNA, the CDR3 is TGTGCCAGCAGTATCGGACAGGGCGGGGATCAGCCCCAGCATTTT. This sequence encodes CASSIGQGGDQPQHF.

The V gene is TRBV27, the J gene TRBJ2-7; D might be TRBD1 (5 bases). Trimming pared 0 bases from V and 2 bases from J, leaving 11 bases between. Germline CDR1 and CDR2: MNHEY and SMNVEV (reference sequence). The CDR3 spans 15 residues. CDR3 sequence (DNA): TGTGCCAGCAGTTTATCGTCAGGGCAAGCCTACGAGCAGTACTTC. It translates to CASSLSSGQAYEQYF.

The rearrangement joins TRBV6-4 to TRBJ1-1; D not certain. Between the trimmed V and J ends, which lost 0 bases and 2 bases, there was a span of 7 bases. Germline V gene data show CDR1 as MRHNA and CDR2 as SNTAGT. This CDR3 comprises 14 residues. The CDR3 protein is CASSDSDGNTEAFF. Here the CDR3 DNA reads TGTGCCAGCAGTGACTCGGACGGCAACACTGAAGCTTTCTTT.

V and J are TRBV27 and TRBJ1-1; a weak D match, TRBD1 (5 bases). Germline V gives CDR1 MNHEY, CDR2 SMNVEV (reference sequence). CDR3 length: 15 amino acids. V shed 0 bases and J shed 1 base, with 9 bases lying between them. CDR3 sequence: CASSLSAGTNTEAFF. CDR3 coding DNA: TGTGCCAGCAGTTTATCGGCAGGGACGAACACTGAAGCTTTCTTT.

This chain joins TRBV6-5 and TRBJ2-7; 11 bases are a match to TRBD2. The CDR3 runs 15 residues. The ends lost 6 bases at V and 4 bases at J; junction bases unmatched: 8. Germline-derived CDR1 and CDR2 are MNHEY and SVGAGI. The CDR3: CASSPSSGRSYEQYF. The CDR3 coding sequence is TGTGCCAGCAGCCCCTCTAGCGGGAGGAGTTACGAGCAGTACTTC.

The rearrangement joins TRBV18 to TRBJ2-3; TRBD1 matches at 9 bases. The J segment lost 4 bases and the V segment lost 4 bases, leaving 3 bases of the junction unmatched. The germline V gene has CDR1 KGHSH and CDR2 LQKENI. The CDR3 extends over 14 amino acids. CDR3: CASSLGQGPDTQYF. DNA for the CDR3: TGTGCCAGCTCACTAGGACAGGGGCCAGATACGCAGTATTTT.

V and J are TRBV5-1 and TRBJ2-1; 9 nucleotides agree with TRBD2. In germline, CDR1 is SGHRS, CDR2 YFSETQ. The CDR3 spans 17 residues. J was trimmed by 6 bases and V by 0 bases; bases with no gene match: 10. This CDR3 is CASSLEGLALDINEQFF. The CDR3 nucleotides read TGCGCCAGCAGCTTGGAAGGACTAGCGCTAGATATCAATGAGCAGTTCTTC.

The rearrangement joins TRBV9 to TRBJ2-1; 7 nucleotides match TRBD2. The germline CDR1 and CDR2 sequences are SGDLS and YYNGEE. The CDR3 runs to 15 residues. Trimming at V came to 3 bases and at J to 0 bases, leaving 3 bases not matched to a gene. In DNA form, the CDR3 reads TGTGCCAGCAGCGAGAGCGGGGTCTCCTACAATGAGCAGTTCTTC. Translating gives CASSESGVSYNEQFF.

V and J are TRBV28 and TRBJ1-5, with 7 bases that match TRBD1. Germline CDR1 and CDR2: MDHEN and SYDVKM. The V and J ends lost 7 bases and 0 bases, in that order; junction bases with no gene match: 12. The CDR3 contains 17 residues. CDR3 loop: CASIDRDSPYSNQPQHF. CDR3 DNA sequence: TGTGCCAGCATTGACCGGGACAGCCCATATAGCAATCAGCCCCAGCATTTT.